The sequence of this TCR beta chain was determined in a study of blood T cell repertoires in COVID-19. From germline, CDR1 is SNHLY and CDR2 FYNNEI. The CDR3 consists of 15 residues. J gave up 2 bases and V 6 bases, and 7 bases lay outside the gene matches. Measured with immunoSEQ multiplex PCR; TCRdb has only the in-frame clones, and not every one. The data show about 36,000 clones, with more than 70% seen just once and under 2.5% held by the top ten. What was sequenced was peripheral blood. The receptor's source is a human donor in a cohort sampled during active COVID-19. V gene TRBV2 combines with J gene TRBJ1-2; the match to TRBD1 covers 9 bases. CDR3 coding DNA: TGTGCCAGCAGAATGGACAGGGGAGACAACTATGGCTACACCTTC. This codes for CASRMDRGDNYGYTF.